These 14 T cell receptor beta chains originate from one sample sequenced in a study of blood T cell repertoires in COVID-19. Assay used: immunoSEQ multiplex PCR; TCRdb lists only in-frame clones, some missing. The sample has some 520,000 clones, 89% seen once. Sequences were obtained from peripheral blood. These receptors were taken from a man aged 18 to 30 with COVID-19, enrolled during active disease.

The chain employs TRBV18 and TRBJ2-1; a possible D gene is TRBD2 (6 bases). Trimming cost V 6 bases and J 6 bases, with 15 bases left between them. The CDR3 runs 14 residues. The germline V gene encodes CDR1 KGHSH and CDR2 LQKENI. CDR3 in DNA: TGTGCCAGCTCCTTTGGCGGGAACGGCAATGAGCAGTTCTTC. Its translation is CASSFGGNGNEQFF.

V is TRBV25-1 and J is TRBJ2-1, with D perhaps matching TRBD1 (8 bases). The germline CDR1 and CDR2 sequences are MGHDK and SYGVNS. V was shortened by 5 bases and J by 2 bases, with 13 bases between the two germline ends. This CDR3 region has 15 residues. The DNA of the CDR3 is TGTGCCAGCAGTCAAACAGGGGGGGCCTACAATGAGCAGTTCTTC. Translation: CASSQTGGAYNEQFF. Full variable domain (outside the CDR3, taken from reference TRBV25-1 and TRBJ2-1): EADIYQTPRYLVIGTGKKITLECSQTMGHDKMYWYQQDPGMELHLIHYSYGVNSTEKGDLSSESTVSRIRTEHFPLTLESARPSHTSQYLCASSQTGGAYNEQFFGPGTRLTVL.

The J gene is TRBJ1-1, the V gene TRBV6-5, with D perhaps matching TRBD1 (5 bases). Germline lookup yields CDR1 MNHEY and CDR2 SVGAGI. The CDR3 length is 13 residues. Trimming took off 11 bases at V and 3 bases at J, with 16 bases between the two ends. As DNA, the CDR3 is TGTGCCGTTCCAGGGAACTCATACACTGAAGCTTTCTTT. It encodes CAVPGNSYTEAFF.

The CDR3 loop is CASSLDRGWEQFF. The CDR3 region has the DNA TGTGCCAGCAGCTTAGATAGGGGATGGGAGCAGTTCTTC. The V and J genes are TRBV11-3 and TRBJ2-1; a possible D gene is TRBD1 (5 bases). The CDR3 covers 13 residues. The V end lost 0 bases, the J end lost 10 bases, and 10 bases lay between the germline ends. CDR1 is SGHNT and CDR2 is YENEEA in the germline V gene. Full variable domain (outside the CDR3, taken from reference TRBV11-3 and TRBJ2-1): EAGVVQSPRYKIIEKKQPVAFWCNPISGHNTLYWYLQNLGQGPELLIRYENEEAVDDSQLPKDRFSAERLKGVDSTLKIQPAELGDSAVYLCASSLDRGWEQFFGPGTRLTVL.

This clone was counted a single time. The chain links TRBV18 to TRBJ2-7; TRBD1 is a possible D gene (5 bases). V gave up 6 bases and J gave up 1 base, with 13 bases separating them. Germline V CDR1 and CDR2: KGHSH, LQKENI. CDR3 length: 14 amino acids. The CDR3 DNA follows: TGTGCCAGCTCCCTTATGACAGAGTCCTACGAGCAGTACTTC. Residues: CASSLMTESYEQYF.

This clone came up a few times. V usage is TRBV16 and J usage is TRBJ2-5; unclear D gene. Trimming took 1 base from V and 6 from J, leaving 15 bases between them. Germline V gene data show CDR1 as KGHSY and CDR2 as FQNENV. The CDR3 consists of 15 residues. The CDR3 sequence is CASSQWSAVGKTQYF. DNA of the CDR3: TGTGCCAGCAGCCAATGGTCTGCGGTTGGAAAGACCCAGTACTTC.

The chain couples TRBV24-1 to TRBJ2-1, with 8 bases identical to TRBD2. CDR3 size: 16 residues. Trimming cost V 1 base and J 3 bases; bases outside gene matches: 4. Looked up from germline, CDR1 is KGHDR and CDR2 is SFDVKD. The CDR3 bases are TGTGCCACCAGTGATTTACTAGCGGAAAACTACAATGAGCAGTTCTTC. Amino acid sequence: CATSDLLAENYNEQFF.

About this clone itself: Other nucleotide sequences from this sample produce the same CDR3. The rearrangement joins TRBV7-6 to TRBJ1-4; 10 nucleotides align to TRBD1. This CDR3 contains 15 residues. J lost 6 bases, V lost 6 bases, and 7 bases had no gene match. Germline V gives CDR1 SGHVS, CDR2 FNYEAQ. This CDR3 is CASSPPGTGDEKLFF. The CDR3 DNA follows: TGTGCCAGCAGTCCCCCCGGGACAGGGGATGAAAAACTGTTTTTT.

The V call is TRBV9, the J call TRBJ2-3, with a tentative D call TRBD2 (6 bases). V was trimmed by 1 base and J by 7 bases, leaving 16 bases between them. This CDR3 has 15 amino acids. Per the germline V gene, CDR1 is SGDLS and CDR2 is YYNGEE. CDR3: CASSVIELGRNTQYF. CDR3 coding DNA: TGTGCCAGCAGCGTAATTGAACTGGGGAGGAATACGCAGTATTTT.

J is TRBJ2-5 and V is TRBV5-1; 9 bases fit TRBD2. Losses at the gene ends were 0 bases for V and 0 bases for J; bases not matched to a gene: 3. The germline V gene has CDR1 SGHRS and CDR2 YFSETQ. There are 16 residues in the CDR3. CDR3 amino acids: CASSLVAGGYQETQYF. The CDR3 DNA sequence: TGCGCCAGCAGCTTGGTGGCGGGGGGGTACCAAGAGACCCAGTACTTC.

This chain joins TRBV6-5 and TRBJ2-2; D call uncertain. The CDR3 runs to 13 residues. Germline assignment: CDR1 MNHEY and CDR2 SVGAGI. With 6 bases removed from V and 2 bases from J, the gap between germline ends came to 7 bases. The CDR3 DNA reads TGTGCCAGCAGAACAGAAAACACCGGGGAGCTGTTTTTT. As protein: CASRTENTGELFF.

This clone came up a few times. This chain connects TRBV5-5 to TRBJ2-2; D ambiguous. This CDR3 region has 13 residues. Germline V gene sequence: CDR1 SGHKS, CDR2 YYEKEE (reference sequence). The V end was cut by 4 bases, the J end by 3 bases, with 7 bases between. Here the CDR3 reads CASSQVYTGELFF. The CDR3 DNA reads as TGTGCCAGCAGCCAGGTCTACACCGGGGAGCTGTTTTTT.

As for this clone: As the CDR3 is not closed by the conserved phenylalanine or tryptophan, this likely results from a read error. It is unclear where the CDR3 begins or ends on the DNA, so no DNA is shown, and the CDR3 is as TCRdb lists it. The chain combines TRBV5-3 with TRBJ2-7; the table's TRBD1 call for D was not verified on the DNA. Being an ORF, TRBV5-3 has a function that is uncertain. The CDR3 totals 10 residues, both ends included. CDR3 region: CARIHSRDRQ.

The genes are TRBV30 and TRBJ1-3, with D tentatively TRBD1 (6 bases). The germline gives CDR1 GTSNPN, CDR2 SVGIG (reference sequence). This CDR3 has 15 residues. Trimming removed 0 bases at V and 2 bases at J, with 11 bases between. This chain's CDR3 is CAWSVGGAAGNTIYF. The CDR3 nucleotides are TGTGCCTGGAGTGTTGGGGGGGCAGCTGGAAACACCATATATTTT. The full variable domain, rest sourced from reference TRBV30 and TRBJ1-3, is SQTIHQWPATLVQPVGSPLSLECTVEGTSNPNLYWYRQAAGRGLQLLFYSVGIGQISSEVPQNLSASRPQDRQFILSSKKLLLSDSGFYLCAWSVGGAAGNTIYFGEGSWLTVV.